Shown below are 30 T cell receptor beta chains from a single sample sequenced in a study of cytomegalovirus exposure and HLA in healthy donors. PCR involved 60 Vbeta and 13 Jbeta primers. Sequencing was performed with immunoSEQ multiplex PCR; in TCRdb, only in-frame clones are kept and a portion is missing. In the table there are 130,000 or so clones, more than 60% of which are singletons. The sequencing sample was made of PBMCs. The receptor source for this set is a young woman in good health and CMV-seronegative.

The rearrangement joins TRBV7-9 to TRBJ2-5; TRBD2 matches 10 bases. The V and J ends lost 4 bases and 0 bases, in that order; junction bases with no gene match: 5. In germline, CDR1 is SEHNR, CDR2 FQNEAQ (reference sequence). This CDR3 spans 16 amino acids. CDR3 DNA: TGTGCCAGCAGCTCTTTTAGCGGGGGGTACCAAGAGACCCAGTACTTC. This translates into CASSSFSGGYQETQYF. The full variable domain, in which reference TRBV7-9 and TRBJ2-5 provide the parts outside the CDR3, is DTGVSQNPRHKITKRGQNVTFRCDPISEHNRLYWYRQTLGQGPEFLTYFQNEAQLEKSRLLSDRFSAERPKGSFSTLEIQRTEQGDSAMYLCASSSFSGGYQETQYFGPGTRLLVL.

The J gene is TRBJ2-1, the V gene TRBV30, with D maybe TRBD1 (5 bases). CDR3 size: 13 residues. The V gene's germline CDR1 is GTSNPN and CDR2 SVGIG (reference sequence). Trimming removed 4 bases from V and 12 bases from J, with 19 bases in between. The CDR3 region is CAWTPRKGFGQFF. Here the CDR3 DNA reads TGTGCCTGGACTCCCCGAAAGGGGTTTGGGCAGTTCTTC.

The V and J genes are TRBV29-1 and TRBJ2-2, with D tentatively TRBD1 (7 bases). CDR1 and CDR2 from the germline V gene are SQVTM and ANQGSEA. The CDR3 runs to 15 residues. Trimming shortened V by 1 base and J by 6 bases, and 15 bases separated the two germline ends. This chain's CDR3 is CSVEGWQGGAGELFF. The CDR3 DNA is TGCAGCGTTGAAGGGTGGCAGGGGGGCGCCGGGGAGCTGTTTTTT.

The chain links TRBV4-1 to TRBJ1-1; 8 nucleotides align to TRBD1. The CDR3 has 15 amino acids. The germline gives CDR1 MGHRA, CDR2 YSYEKL. V was pared by 0 bases and J by 1 base, with 1 base of the junction left unmatched. Here the CDR3 reads CASSQETGANTEAFF. Written as DNA, the CDR3 is TGCGCCAGCAGCCAAGAGACAGGGGCGAACACTGAAGCTTTCTTT.

The V gene is TRBV11-2, the J gene TRBJ2-7; no firm D call. V lost 5 bases to trimming and J lost 0 bases, with 8 bases between them. CDR1 SGHAT and CDR2 FQNNGV come from the germline V gene. The CDR3 covers 13 residues. CDR3 coding DNA: TGTGCCAGCAGCCGCGACTTCTCCTACGAGCAGTACTTC. Translated, it gives CASSRDFSYEQYF.

The V call is TRBV6-1, the J call TRBJ1-1, with 7 bases lining up with TRBD1. V gave up 6 bases and J gave up 5 bases; unmatched junction bases: 9. Germline V lookup: CDR1 MNHNS, CDR2 SASEGT. There are 14 residues in the CDR3. The CDR3 loop is CASSEQGKGTEAFF. As DNA, the CDR3 is TGTGCCAGCAGCGAACAGGGGAAGGGGACTGAAGCTTTCTTT.

The chain joins TRBV6-5 to TRBJ2-7, with TRBD1 identical over 10 bases. The germline V gene encodes CDR1 MNHEY and CDR2 SVGAGI. The CDR3 spans 14 residues. V was clipped by 6 bases and J by 5 bases; unmatched bases: 7. In nucleotides, the CDR3 is TGTGCCAGCAGCCCGACAGGGGGCTTGCACGAGCAGTACTTC. It specifies CASSPTGGLHEQYF.

This clone was picked up a small number of times. V is TRBV7-9 and J is TRBJ2-3, with D possibly being TRBD1 (6 bases). Germline lookup yields CDR1 SEHNR and CDR2 FQNEAQ (reference sequence). CDR3 length: 15 amino acids. Trimming stripped 2 bases from V and 2 bases from J, with 11 bases between. This CDR3 reads CASSLTRTATDTQYF. The CDR3 DNA follows: TGTGCCAGCAGCTTAACCCGGACAGCCACAGATACGCAGTATTTT.

The gene calls are TRBV29-1 and TRBJ2-1; 7 nucleotides align to TRBD1. V lost 4 bases, J lost 3 bases, and 15 bases stayed unmatched. The germline gives CDR1 SQVTM, CDR2 ANQGSEA. This CDR3 spans 17 amino acids. The CDR3 DNA reads TGCAGCGTTGGCGCGTCAGTAACAGGGGACAACTACAATGAGCAGTTCTTC. This codes for CSVGASVTGDNYNEQFF.

The J gene is TRBJ2-1, the V gene TRBV5-4; 10 bases are a match to TRBD2. Losses at the gene ends were 2 bases for V and 7 bases for J; bases not matched to a gene: 6. The germline V gene has CDR1 SGHNT and CDR2 YYREEE (reference sequence). The CDR3 totals 15 residues. CDR3 protein: CASSLPGLARNEQFF. The CDR3 DNA reads as TGTGCCAGCAGCTTACCGGGACTAGCGCGGAATGAGCAGTTCTTC.

The chain has TRBV5-4 and TRBJ1-1; 9 bases map to TRBD1. This CDR3 comprises 14 residues. CDR1 and CDR2 from the germline V gene are SGHNT and YYREEE (reference sequence). With V trimmed by 1 base and J by 3 bases, 1 base remained unmatched. CDR3 DNA sequence: TGTGCCAGCAGCTTGAGGGACAGGGACACTGAAGCTTTCTTT. Its protein product is CASSLRDRDTEAFF. Looking up the rest from reference TRBV5-4 and TRBJ1-1 gives the full variable domain: ETGVTQSPTHLIKTRGQQVTLRCSSQSGHNTVSWYQQALGQGPQFIFQYYREEENGRGNFPPRFSGLQFPNYSSELNVNALELDDSALYLCASSLRDRDTEAFFGQGTRLTVV.

This clone was detected only once. V is TRBV12-5 and J is TRBJ2-7; unclear D gene. The CDR3 has 9 amino acids. The germline gives CDR1 LGHNT, CDR2 FRNRAP. The CDR3 here is CPSLIGQYF. For the CDR3, the DNA is TGTCCCTCCCTAATCGGGCAGTACTTC.

The chain uses TRBV7-2 and TRBJ1-1; 8 bases are a match to TRBD1. Germline CDR1 SGHTA, CDR2 FQGNSA. J gave up 6 bases and V 2 bases, and 5 bases lay outside the gene matches. The CDR3 consists of 14 residues. Here the CDR3 DNA reads TGTGCCAGCAGCTTAAGCAGGGGGCAAGCTGAAGCTTTCTTT. Encoded protein: CASSLSRGQAEAFF.

This rearrangement joins TRBV5-6 to TRBJ1-5, with TRBD1 identical over 10 bases. CDR1 SGHDT and CDR2 YYEEEE come from the germline V gene. CDR3 length: 16 amino acids. V shed 1 base and J 6 bases; nucleotides not matched to a gene: 7. CDR3 sequence (DNA): TGTGCCAGCAGCTTGAAGGACAGGGGGATTAGTCAGCCCCAGCATTTT. Residues: CASSLKDRGISQPQHF.

This chain links TRBV30 with TRBJ1-2; 9 bases agree with TRBD1. Per germline, CDR1 GTSNPN and CDR2 SVGIG (reference sequence). The CDR3 consists of 12 residues. The junction had 8 bases not matched to a gene; V was cut back by 7 bases and J by 8 bases. The CDR3 DNA sequence: TGTGCCTTCGAGACAGGGGGGTCCGGCTACACCTTC. This encodes CAFETGGSGYTF.

This clone was detected only once. The chain uses TRBV5-4 and TRBJ2-4; 10 nucleotides agree with TRBD1. The CDR3 covers 18 residues. Per germline, CDR1 SGHNT and CDR2 YYREEE (reference sequence). The V gene end was trimmed by 0 bases and the J gene end by 7 bases; junction bases not matched to a gene: 13. CDR3 sequence (DNA): TGTGCCAGCAGCTTGGGAACCGGGACAGGGGATCGGCTGAACATTCAGTACTTC. Protein sequence: CASSLGTGTGDRLNIQYF.

The gene calls are TRBV7-9 and TRBJ2-7, with 10 positions matching TRBD2. CDR1 is SEHNR and CDR2 is FQNEAQ in the germline V gene (reference sequence). The CDR3 sequence is 16 residues long. J lost 5 bases, V lost 4 bases, and 11 bases had no gene match. The DNA of the CDR3 is TGTGCCAGCAGCTCGCTCACAGCGGGAGGGCCCGACGAGCAGTACTTC. It specifies CASSSLTAGGPDEQYF.

This chain's CDR3 is CASSPRGVSKGYNEQFF. The DNA for the CDR3 is TGTGCCAGCAGTCCGCGGGGGGTGTCGAAGGGATACAATGAGCAGTTCTTC. The chain carries TRBV28 and TRBJ2-1; 8 nucleotides align to TRBD2. In germline, CDR1 is MDHEN, CDR2 SYDVKM. V lost 5 bases to trimming and J lost 4 bases; unmatched junction nucleotides: 13. This CDR3 region has 17 residues.

This sequence joins TRBV5-1 and TRBJ2-5, with a tentative D call TRBD2 (7 bases). V was clipped by 2 bases and J by 3 bases, with 11 bases between them. The germline V gene encodes CDR1 SGHRS and CDR2 YFSETQ. The CDR3 covers 14 residues. CDR3: CASSFGGGEETQYF. The CDR3 DNA is TGCGCCAGCAGCTTCGGAGGGGGGGAAGAGACCCAGTACTTC.

This clone was seen once. The V call is TRBV5-4, the J call TRBJ2-2, with a possible D match to TRBD1 (5 bases). The CDR3 has 13 amino acids. Germline-derived CDR1 and CDR2 are SGHNT and YYREEE (reference sequence). Trimming removed 0 bases from V and 5 bases from J, with 5 bases in between. As DNA, the CDR3 is TGTGCCAGCAGCTTGGGACAGACCGGGGAGCTGTTTTTT. As protein: CASSLGQTGELFF.

This clone was counted once. This chain joins TRBV30 and TRBJ1-2; tentative D call: TRBD1 (6 bases). The CDR3 consists of 11 residues. Trimming shortened V by 5 bases and J by 8 bases, and 12 bases separated the two germline ends. Germline assignment: CDR1 GTSNPN and CDR2 SVGIG (reference sequence). The CDR3 region is CAWGRGDGYTF. CDR3 bases: TGTGCCTGGGGGAGGGGGGACGGCTACACCTTC.

This clone was seen a handful of times. The CDR3 DNA reads TGTGCCAGCAGATCCCAGGGTAAGCGCACTGAAGCTTTCTTT. Its translation: CASRSQGKRTEAFF. J is TRBJ1-1 and V is TRBV6-1, with D possibly TRBD1 on 5 matching bases. This CDR3 spans 14 amino acids. Trimming pared 6 bases from V and 4 bases from J, leaving 15 bases between. Germline V CDR1 and CDR2: MNHNS, SASEGT.

The genes are TRBV9 and TRBJ1-2, with a weak D call TRBD1 (6 bases). Trimming took 0 bases from V and 1 from J, leaving 10 bases between them. The CDR3 has 15 residues. The germline gives CDR1 SGDLS, CDR2 YYNGEE. The CDR3, as DNA: TGTGCCAGCAGCGTAGGCCAGGGGAGTAACTATGGCTACACCTTC. Amino acids: CASSVGQGSNYGYTF.

This chain connects TRBV6-5 to TRBJ1-1; 8 nucleotides agree with TRBD1. V dropped 0 bases and J dropped 4; count of bases not matched to a gene: 7. This CDR3 region has 16 residues. CDR1 is MNHEY, CDR2 SVGAGI, per germline. DNA for the CDR3: TGTGCCAGCAGTTACTCCCAGGGGGCCCTGGTCACTGAAGCTTTCTTT. This codes for CASSYSQGALVTEAFF.

The chain couples TRBV23-1 to TRBJ2-7; perhaps TRBD2 as D (6 bases). TRBV23-1 is treated as an ORF (open reading frame) with a function not yet certain. Between the trimmed V and J ends, which lost 10 bases and 0 bases, there was a span of 19 bases. The CDR3 has 15 residues. CDR3 sequence reads: CATPAGKGSSYEQYF. DNA of the CDR3: TGCGCCACCCCGGCGGGAAAGGGAAGCTCCTACGAGCAGTACTTC.

The chain couples TRBV6-1 to TRBJ1-1, with D perhaps matching TRBD1 (5 bases). Germline values: CDR1 MNHNS, CDR2 SASEGT. Trimming took off 5 bases at V and 2 bases at J, with 9 bases between the two ends. The CDR3 is made up of 13 amino acids. DNA for the CDR3: TGTGCCAGCAGTTCTGGGGCTAACACTGAAGCTTTCTTT. It specifies CASSSGANTEAFF.

The chain links TRBV29-1 to TRBJ2-2; 9 nucleotides agree with TRBD1. CDR3 size: 13 residues. CDR1 and CDR2 (germline): SQVTM, ANQGSEA. The J segment lost 3 bases and the V segment lost 8 bases, leaving 4 bases of the junction unmatched. CDR3 nucleotide sequence: TGCAGCCTCCGGGACAGGGACACCGGGGAGCTGTTTTTT. It is translated as CSLRDRDTGELFF.

This clone turned up a few times. The chain has TRBV6-6 and TRBJ1-1; 8 nucleotides line up with TRBD1. The CDR3 consists of 14 residues. From germline, CDR1 is MNHNY and CDR2 SVGAGI (reference sequence). V dropped 6 bases and J dropped 6; count of bases not matched to a gene: 9. CDR3 loop: CASRVTGDVPEAFF. CDR3 DNA: TGTGCCAGCAGGGTGACAGGGGACGTTCCTGAAGCTTTCTTT.

J is TRBJ2-3 and V is TRBV27, with TRBD2 matching over 14 bases. Germline CDR1 and CDR2: MNHEY and SMNVEV (reference sequence). The CDR3 extends over 17 amino acids. The V and J ends lost 5 bases and 2 bases, in that order; junction bases with no gene match: 6. The CDR3 coding sequence is TGTGCCAGCAGTGTCGTGGGACTAGCGGGGGACACAGATACGCAGTATTTT. Translating gives CASSVVGLAGDTDTQYF.

The chain links TRBV20-1 to TRBJ2-7; D is uncertain. CDR1 is DFQATT, CDR2 SNEGSKA, per germline (reference sequence). This CDR3 is built from 11 residues. Deletions cut 0 bases from V and 6 bases from J, with 6 bases between. CDR3 coding DNA: TGCAGTGCTAGAGATAATCGCGAGCAGTACTTC. Its protein product is CSARDNREQYF.